The 30 T cell receptor beta chains presented below share a single source sample, sequenced in a study of T cell repertoires in cytomegalovirus infection. TCRdb passed the reads through MiXCR, listing each CDR3 protein once. The table lists approximately 910,000 distinct CDR3 sequences, roughly 30% of them singletons. These TCRs are of unknown antigen specificity. Specimen: cultured CD8+ T cells from PBMCs, collected from culture after CMV antigen stimulation. These receptors originate from a human donor in good health (CMV status not recorded). Some clones in this sample may be carry-over from other donors' samples.

The V and J genes are TRBV7-9 and TRBJ2-3, with 9 bases fitting TRBD1. V was pared by 1 base and J by 2 bases, with 4 bases of the junction left unmatched. Per the germline V gene, CDR1 is SEHNR and CDR2 is FQNEAQ (reference sequence). This CDR3 comprises 16 residues. The CDR3 DNA follows: TGTGCCAGCAGCTTAGGGACAGGGGAGGTCACAGATACGCAGTATTTT. Translated: CASSLGTGEVTDTQYF. Supplemented by reference TRBV7-9 and TRBJ2-3, the full variable domain reads DTGVSQNPRHKITKRGQNVTFRCDPISEHNRLYWYRQTLGQGPEFLTYFQNEAQLEKSRLLSDRFSAERPKGSFSTLEIQRTEQGDSAMYLCASSLGTGEVTDTQYFGPGTRLTVL.

This clonotype appeared a few times. V and J are TRBV6-5 and TRBJ1-1; 7 bases map to TRBD1. This CDR3 has 15 amino acids. J gave up 0 bases and V 4 bases, and 5 bases lay outside the gene matches. CDR1 is MNHEY and CDR2 is SVGAGI in the germline V gene. CDR3 loop: CASSFGGGLNTEAFF. The CDR3 coding sequence is TGTGCCAGCAGTTTCGGAGGGGGCTTGAACACTGAAGCTTTCTTT.

This clonotype was counted a few times. The chain employs TRBV7-9 and TRBJ2-1; 15 bases line up with TRBD2. Trimming at V came to 5 bases and at J to 1 base, leaving 9 bases not matched to a gene. CDR3 length: 19 amino acids. In germline, CDR1 is SEHNR, CDR2 FQNEAQ (reference sequence). CDR3 protein: CASSAPGTSGGKSYNEQFF. The CDR3 DNA sequence: TGTGCCAGCAGCGCCCCCGGGACTAGCGGGGGGAAATCCTACAATGAGCAGTTCTTC. The full variable domain, its missing parts supplied by reference TRBV7-9 and TRBJ2-1, is DTGVSQNPRHKITKRGQNVTFRCDPISEHNRLYWYRQTLGQGPEFLTYFQNEAQLEKSRLLSDRFSAERPKGSFSTLEIQRTEQGDSAMYLCASSAPGTSGGKSYNEQFFGPGTRLTVL.

The chain uses TRBV6-6 and TRBJ1-1; D perhaps matches TRBD1 (6 bases). V was clipped by 2 bases and J by 1 base, with 23 bases between them. Germline loops: CDR1 MNHNY, CDR2 SVGAGI (reference sequence). The CDR3 covers 19 residues. CDR3 sequence reads: CASSYTTVRVGQGNTEAFF. The CDR3 region has the DNA TGTGCCAGCAGTTACACTACGGTCAGGGTGGGACAAGGGAACACTGAAGCTTTCTTT.

This rearrangement joins TRBV6-1 to TRBJ1-5, with unresolved D. The CDR3 has 16 amino acids. Trimming cost V 8 bases and J 4 bases, with 21 bases left between them. Germline values: CDR1 MNHNS, CDR2 SASEGT. The DNA for the CDR3 is TGTGCCAGCGAGAACCAGACGGGAGTAAGGAATCAGCCCCAGCATTTT. Translated: CASENQTGVRNQPQHF.

This clonotype was detected only a few times. V usage is TRBV9 and J usage is TRBJ2-5; no definite D call. CDR3 length equals 16 residues. Between the trimmed V and J ends, which lost 0 bases and 5 bases, there was a span of 17 bases. Looked up from germline, CDR1 is SGDLS and CDR2 is YYNGEE. CDR3 coding DNA: TGTGCCAGCAGCGTAGGGGGTGAGGCCTACGGGGAGACCCAGTACTTC. It is translated as CASSVGGEAYGETQYF.

Regarding this clonotype: No conserved phenylalanine or tryptophan is present at the end of the CDR3, so a read error is the likely explanation. The chain has TRBV7-3 and TRBJ1-5; 7 nucleotides agree with TRBD1. The CDR3 is 15 residues long. Germline CDR1 reads SGHTA; CDR2 reads FQGTGA. V lost 5 bases to trimming and J lost 1 base; unmatched junction nucleotides: 5. Here the CDR3 reads CASSVDRVSNQPQHL. In DNA, the CDR3 is TGTGCCAGCAGCGTCGACAGGGTGAGCAATCAGCCCCAGCATTTA.

In this sample, this clonotype turned up a few times. This chain connects TRBV15 to TRBJ1-3; D is unclear. Germline CDR1 LNHNV, CDR2 YYDKDF (reference sequence). CDR3 size: 16 residues. Trimming cost V 5 bases and J 0 bases, with 14 bases left between them. The CDR3 region has the DNA TGTGCCACCAGCTCTCCTACAAGTGGCTCTGGAAACACCATATATTTT. Amino acids: CATSSPTSGSGNTIYF.

This clonotype has more than one count but fewer than ten. This chain connects TRBV14 to TRBJ2-3, with 7 bases that match TRBD1. Trimming at V came to 1 base and at J to 1 base, leaving 5 bases not matched to a gene. From germline, CDR1 is SGHDN and CDR2 FVKESK. The CDR3 spans 16 residues. CDR3 nucleotides: TGTGCCAGCAGCCAAGCGAGACAGGGACGCACAGATACGCAGTATTTT. It encodes CASSQARQGRTDTQYF.

This clonotype was detected ten times or more. V usage is TRBV7-2 and J usage is TRBJ1-5, with D uncertain. The V and J ends lost 4 bases and 3 bases respectively, with 4 bases between them. Germline CDR1 reads SGHTA; CDR2 reads FQGNSA. The CDR3 extends over 12 amino acids. The CDR3, as DNA: TGTGCCAGCAGCTCCTACAATCAGCCCCAGCATTTT. It codes for CASSSYNQPQHF.

The chain carries TRBV4-2 and TRBJ2-7; D is undetermined. This CDR3 comprises 15 residues. Deletions cut 5 bases from V and 2 bases from J, with 16 bases between. Germline CDR1 LGHNA, CDR2 YNFKEQ. CDR3 amino acids: CASSYGKGAAYEQYF. DNA for the CDR3: TGTGCCAGCAGCTACGGAAAGGGTGCAGCCTACGAGCAGTACTTC.

The V gene is TRBV20-1, the J gene TRBJ2-5; D may match TRBD1 or TRBD2 (5 bases each). Germline V CDR1 and CDR2: DFQATT, SNEGSKA (reference sequence). V dropped 7 bases and J dropped 5 bases, with 17 bases sitting between them. The CDR3 is made up of 13 amino acids. CDR3 nucleotides: TGCAGTGGGCTCTTAGGGGACGGGGAGACCCAGTACTTC. It translates to CSGLLGDGETQYF.

In its sample, this clonotype was seen a few times. This sequence joins TRBV4-1 and TRBJ2-5; 8 nucleotides agree with TRBD2. Germline V gene lookup returns CDR1 MGHRA and CDR2 YSYEKL. Unmatched junction bases numbered 3, after V lost 0 bases and J lost 0 bases. The CDR3 consists of 16 residues. As DNA, the CDR3 is TGCGCCAGCAGCCAAGATCCGGGAGGGTACCAAGAGACCCAGTACTTC. It encodes CASSQDPGGYQETQYF.

This clonotype was counted at least ten times. The chain carries TRBV11-1 and TRBJ2-7; no reliable D call. Trimming pared 4 bases from V and 3 bases from J, leaving 7 bases between. The germline V gene has CDR1 SGHAT and CDR2 FQDESV (reference sequence). The length of the CDR3 is 12 residues. The DNA for the CDR3 is TGTGCCAGCAGCTCCGACGGCTACGAGCAGTACTTC. Protein sequence: CASSSDGYEQYF.

This chain joins TRBV27 and TRBJ2-1; 8 nucleotides match TRBD2. The V gene end was trimmed by 6 bases and the J gene end by 8 bases; junction bases not matched to a gene: 12. The CDR3 is 15 amino acids. The germline gives CDR1 MNHEY, CDR2 SMNVEV (reference sequence). The CDR3 is CASSLSAGGADEQFF. CDR3 DNA sequence: TGTGCCAGCAGCCTCTCGGCGGGGGGAGCAGATGAGCAGTTCTTC.

This clonotype was seen repeatedly, ten times or more. The rearrangement joins TRBV7-6 to TRBJ2-1; weak D call: TRBD1 (6 bases). Germline V gene sequence: CDR1 SGHVS, CDR2 FNYEAQ. The CDR3 spans 16 residues. Between the trimmed V and J ends, which lost 5 bases and 4 bases, there was a span of 18 bases. The CDR3 DNA sequence: TGTGCCAGCAGCCCCATTAGCAGGACAGAATACAATGAGCAGTTCTTC. Translation: CASSPISRTEYNEQFF.

The chain is built from TRBV4-1 and TRBJ2-2; 9 bases are shared with TRBD1. This CDR3 has 15 amino acids. Germline V gene data show CDR1 as MGHRA and CDR2 as YSYEKL. The junction had 8 bases not matched to a gene; V was cut back by 5 bases and J by 7 bases. The CDR3 DNA follows: TGCGCCAGCAGCGACGGACAGGGGAGTTACGGGGAGCTGTTTTTT. It translates to CASSDGQGSYGELFF.

About this clonotype itself: A much more abundant neighbour one base away suggests this may be a read error. The gene calls are TRBV7-6 and TRBJ1-3; D not resolved. The CDR3 runs to 14 residues. The V gene's germline CDR1 is SGHVS and CDR2 FNYEAQ. The CDR3 nucleotides are TGTGCCTGCAGCTTAGAAGCCACTGGAAACACCATATATTTT. Protein: CACSLEATGNTIYF.

The CDR3 protein is CASSLGAHPSEQYF. CDR3 nucleotide sequence: TGTGCCAGCAGTTTAGGGGCGCACCCTTCCGAGCAGTACTTC. V and J are TRBV27 and TRBJ2-7; possibly TRBD1 for D (5 bases). CDR3 length: 14 residues. Germline V CDR1 and CDR2: MNHEY, SMNVEV (reference sequence). With 2 bases removed from V and 6 bases from J, the gap between germline ends came to 14 bases.

The chain employs TRBV6-2 or TRBV6-3 and TRBJ2-7; weak D call: TRBD2 (5 bases). Deletions cut 2 bases from V and 2 bases from J, with 19 bases between. The V gene's germline CDR1 is MNHEY and CDR2 SVGEGT. The CDR3 covers 17 residues. CDR3 sequence: CASSYLGSEDLTYEQYV. The CDR3 DNA sequence: TGTGCCAGCAGTTACCTGGGTAGCGAGGATCTCACCTACGAGCAGTACGTC.

The gene calls are TRBV7-6 and TRBJ1-5; 9 bases are a match to TRBD1. The CDR3 covers 15 residues. CDR1 and CDR2 (germline): SGHVS, FNYEAQ. V lost 6 bases to trimming and J lost 4 bases; unmatched junction nucleotides: 7. The CDR3 here is CASSRGTGWNQPQHF. CDR3 DNA sequence: TGTGCCAGCAGTAGGGGGACAGGGTGGAATCAGCCCCAGCATTTT.

This clonotype turned up a few times. The chain combines TRBV23-1 with TRBJ2-1, with 8 bases matching TRBD1. TRBV23-1 is placed among ORFs of uncertain function. V lost 2 bases and J lost 6; bases outside the gene matches: 18. CDR3 length equals 19 residues. This CDR3 reads CASSQIGPHDRGRRNEQFF. In DNA, the CDR3 is TGCGCCAGCAGTCAAATCGGCCCTCACGACAGGGGCCGCCGCAATGAGCAGTTCTTC.

V and J are TRBV4-3 and TRBJ2-2, with 11 bases fitting TRBD2. This CDR3 has 18 residues. J gave up 6 bases and V 1 base, and 10 bases lay outside the gene matches. Germline CDR1 is LGHNA and CDR2 is YSLEER. The CDR3 protein is CASSQGVGSGGASGELFF. Written as DNA, the CDR3 is TGCGCCAGCAGCCAAGGGGTTGGTAGCGGGGGGGCCTCCGGGGAGCTGTTTTTT.

In this sample, this clonotype turned up a few times. The chain has TRBV5-4 and TRBJ1-1, with D possibly matching TRBD1 (5 bases). Germline CDR1 reads SGHNT; CDR2 reads YYREEE (reference sequence). The CDR3 spans 15 residues. V was shortened by 4 bases and J by 5 bases, with 18 bases between the two germline ends. Here the CDR3 reads CASSNGGEIRTEAFF. CDR3 bases: TGTGCCAGCAGCAACGGGGGGGAAATAAGGACTGAAGCTTTCTTT.

This clonotype was recorded once. This chain connects TRBV4-1 to TRBJ2-7, with 7 bases fitting TRBD2. Trimming at V came to 0 bases and at J to 4 bases, leaving 3 bases not matched to a gene. Germline values: CDR1 MGHRA, CDR2 YSYEKL. The CDR3 consists of 14 residues. The CDR3 DNA reads TGCGCCAGCAGCCAAGAACTCGGGGGGTACGAGCAGTACGTC. Translated, it gives CASSQELGGYEQYV.

Concerning this clonotype itself: Just one base apart from a much larger clone, this may be a read error. This chain joins TRBV7-2 and TRBJ1-2, with no clear D. The CDR3 loop spans 13 amino acids. Deletions cut 8 bases from V and 6 bases from J, with 16 bases between. Germline loops: CDR1 SGHTA, CDR2 FQGNSA. CDR3 loop: CTSCPRVFDGYTF. CDR3 nucleotide sequence: TGTACCAGCTGCCCCCGGGTCTTCGATGGCTACACCTTC.

This clonotype has just a few counts. The chain employs TRBV7-9 and TRBJ2-7; D gene ambiguous. The CDR3 runs to 14 residues. Trimming cost V 1 base and J 0 bases, with 7 bases left between them. CDR1 and CDR2 (germline): SEHNR, FQNEAQ (reference sequence). The CDR3 loop is CASSLGMNSYEQYV. CDR3 nucleotide sequence: TGTGCCAGCAGCTTAGGTATGAACTCCTACGAGCAGTACGTC.

As concerns this clonotype: The junction shows a germline mismatch at one end, possibly a read error. The rearrangement links TRBV12-3 or TRBV12-4 to TRBJ2-7, with D perhaps matching TRBD2 (6 bases). The CDR3 totals 14 residues. The CDR3 sequence is CASSLAYFSYEQYF. The DNA for the CDR3 is TGTGCCAGCAGTCTAGCGTACTTCTCCTACGAGCAGTACTTC.

This clonotype showed up just a few times. This chain uses TRBV27 with TRBJ2-1; D is ambiguous. Germline CDR1 reads MNHEY; CDR2 reads SMNVEV (reference sequence). With 7 bases removed from V and 9 bases from J, the gap between germline ends came to 10 bases. CDR3 length: 11 residues. The CDR3, as DNA: TGTGCCAGCACCAACCTGCGTGAGCAGTTCTTC. Its translation: CASTNLREQFF.

The V gene is TRBV13, the J gene TRBJ2-5; no clear D gene. The germline V gene has CDR1 PRHDT and CDR2 FYEKMQ (reference sequence). The CDR3 sequence is 12 residues long. Deletions cut 0 bases from V and 6 bases from J, with 5 bases between. For the CDR3, the DNA is TGTGCCAGCAGCTTAGGCCTGAAGACCCAGTACTTC. Translating gives CASSLGLKTQYF.